This T cell receptor beta chain was obtained from a study of cytomegalovirus exposure and HLA in healthy donors. This clone turned up a few times. CDR3 length: 17 residues. Germline CDR1 GTSNPN, CDR2 SVGIG (reference sequence). Trimming removed 5 bases from V and 4 bases from J; junction bases left unmatched: 11. Primers: 60 Vbeta forward and 13 Jbeta reverse. Clones were sequenced by immunoSEQ multiplex PCR, and TCRdb holds only the in-frame ones, with some missing. The sample shows roughly 200,000 clones, 78% of them seen only once. The sequence derives from a female donor in good health and CMV-seronegative. The sample comprised PBMCs. The V gene is TRBV30, the J gene TRBJ2-3, with 14 bases that match TRBD2. In nucleotides, the CDR3 is TGTGCCTGGTCTGGACTAGCGGGAGGTTTCACCCCAGATACGCAGTATTTT. It translates to CAWSGLAGGFTPDTQYF.